The present entry profiles one T cell receptor beta chain with its context. A much larger clone differs by one base, so this may be a read error. The data are from a study of T-cell reconstitution after alpha-beta-depleted transplantation in children. CDR3 length equals 18 residues. Germline trimming cut 3 bases from V and 5 bases from J; bases unmatched to any gene: 13. CDR1 is SGHDN, CDR2 FVKESK, per germline. Unique molecular identifiers were incorporated into the prepared TCRbeta library. A single record per CDR3 protein comes from TCRdb applying MiXCR to the PCR reads. Here the sample spans 480,000 or so distinct CDR3 sequences, roughly a tenth being singletons.

The sample consisted of PBMCs, taken before TCRalphabeta/CD19-depleted stem cell transplant. The J gene is TRBJ2-1, the V gene TRBV14, with 10 nucleotides matching TRBD2. The sequence derives from a child aged 2-15 years with inherited bone marrow failure, due to receive a stem cell transplant. The CDR3: CASSHGLAGASFHNEQFF. CDR3 DNA: TGTGCCAGCAGCCACGGCCTAGCGGGAGCGTCGTTCCACAATGAGCAGTTCTTC.